This T cell receptor beta chain derives from a study of shared clonotypes between healthy human individuals. Study-level information: Samples came from a couple of female and three male donors aged 18 to 49.

All donors were Caucasian adults living in Nashville, Tennessee. The authors divided CD4+ cells into CD45RA+ naive and CD45RA-negative memory subsets. TCRdb keeps only in-frame clones here, not all; method: immunoSEQ multiplex PCR. The repertoire holds roughly 2.2 million clones, with 85% to 95% as singletons. Turning to this clone: Its cognate antigen is unknown.

The CDR3 runs 14 residues. Unmatched junction bases numbered 5, after V lost 5 bases and J lost 3 bases. Germline V gene data show CDR1 as SGHAT and CDR2 as FQNNGV. The study, taken as a whole, reports: In contrast to clonotypes shared by all four donors, non-shared clonotypes had lower generation probabilities.

The receptor was derived from a man aged 18-30 years in good health. Some clones in this sample may be carry-over from other donors' samples. Specimen: naive CD4+ T cells from PBMCs. Subset denoted: CD45RA+ positively selected. The chain combines TRBV11-2 with TRBJ2-5, with 8 positions matching TRBD1. The CDR3 protein is CASSRGQGEETQYF. In nucleotides, the CDR3 is TGTGCCAGCAGCCGCGGACAGGGCGAAGAGACCCAGTACTTC.